Included here is one T cell receptor (beta chain) sequence, with context. Read coverage stops 3 residues before the CDR3 terminus; the germline J gene supplies the remainder. The CDR3 totals 19 residues. Germline-derived CDR1 and CDR2 are SGHDN and FVKESK. The ends were cut back, 4 bases at V and 2 bases at J, with 23 bases in the middle. The data stem from a study of T cells in women clearing cervical HPV infection. Repertoires were generated with immunoSEQ multiplex PCR, while TCRdb's copy carries only in-frame clones and drops some. The sample shows about 25,000 clones, and roughly 5.9% sits with its ten largest clones.

The gene calls are TRBV14 and TRBJ1-4; D is uncertain. The sample consisted of blood buffy coat. This receptor was taken from a woman between 18 and 70 years old with a cervical HPV16 infection that either progressed to CIN3+ or cleared (not recorded which). The DNA read from the CDR3 is TGTGCCAGCAGCCTATTAGACACCCGGGTAGCGGGGACTAATGAAAAA. Translation gives CASSLLDTRVAGTNEK. The whole CDR3 protein is CASSLLDTRVAGTNEKLFF.